This T cell receptor (beta chain) was found in a study of T cells in Graves' hyperthyroidism and ophthalmopathy. Amplification of TCR beta CDR3 regions used RNA as the template. Using the HTBI primer set, a first-round RT-PCR was run on the TCR CDR3. TCRdb passed the multiplex PCR reads through MiXCR, listing each CDR3 protein once. The table shows 300,000 to 450,000 distinct CDR3 sequences, with over 15% occurring only once. The CDR3 totals 15 residues. The germline V gene encodes CDR1 MNHNS and CDR2 SASEGT. J was trimmed by 5 bases and V by 5 bases; bases with no gene match: 6. In its sample, this clonotype was seen many times.

This TCR was recovered from a woman in her forties with Graves' ophthalmopathy. The chain has TRBV6-1 and TRBJ2-7; 13 bases are shared with TRBD2. Input material: blood. CDR3 amino acids: CASSKLAGGPHEQYF. The DNA for the CDR3 is TGTGCCAGCAGTAAACTAGCGGGAGGGCCCCACGAGCAGTACTTC.